Each of the 25 T cell receptor beta chains below was sequenced from the same sample in a study of blood T cells in healthy people across ages. Combining a sample-barcoded 5' primer with a J-beta primer mix, a second PCR ran for roughly 7 to 12 cycles. TCRdb re-derived calls from the 5' RACE reads in MiXCR, one entry per CDR3 protein. The sample lists 1.5 million to 2 million distinct CDR3 sequences; about two fifths were seen once. The specimen was blood. Receptor source: a human donor in good health.

There are many counts of this clonotype. The rearrangement links TRBV6-1 to TRBJ2-5; TRBD2 is a possible D gene (5 bases). The CDR3 runs to 17 residues. V gave up 8 bases and J gave up 7 bases, with 29 bases separating them. Germline CDR1 MNHNS, CDR2 SASEGT. The CDR3 coding sequence is TGTGCCAGCCGCAGACGAAAGGAGGCTACCGCAGGAGGGACCCAGTACTTC. It is translated as CASRRRKEATAGGTQYF.

This clonotype appeared a single time. The V gene is TRBV14, the J gene TRBJ2-3; D unresolved. The germline V gene has CDR1 SGHDN and CDR2 FVKESK. With 3 bases removed from V and 0 bases from J, the gap between germline ends came to 13 bases. There are 16 residues in the CDR3. CDR3 bases: TGTGCCAGCAGCCATTCCCCGCGCTCTAGCACAGATACGCAGTATTTT. Translating it yields CASSHSPRSSTDTQYF.

This clonotype has only one observation. At one end, the junction sequence differs from germline, possibly due to a read error. The chain has TRBV3-1 and TRBJ2-2; 11 bases line up with TRBD2. The CDR3 is made up of 18 amino acids. CDR1 is LGHDT, CDR2 YNNKEL, per germline (reference sequence). The CDR3 reads CASSPRHSGGAGTGEMFF. Here the CDR3 DNA reads TGTGCCAGCAGCCCCCGTCATAGCGGGGGGGCGGGCACCGGGGAGATGTTTTTT.

This clonotype appeared a few times. The genes are TRBV4-3 and TRBJ2-7, with TRBD2 matching 10 bases. The CDR3 consists of 16 residues. CDR1 LGHNA and CDR2 YSLEER come from the germline V gene. Trimming took 4 bases from V and 3 from J; bases not matched to a gene: 9. CDR3 in amino acids: CASSRAAGGPFYEQYF. The CDR3 nucleotides are TGCGCCAGCAGCCGGGCAGCGGGGGGGCCGTTCTACGAGCAGTACTTC.

This chain connects TRBV27 to TRBJ2-5; D is perhaps TRBD1 (6 bases). Germline assignment: CDR1 MNHEY and CDR2 SMNVEV (reference sequence). V shed 2 bases and J shed 5 bases, with 12 bases lying between them. The CDR3 loop spans 14 amino acids. CDR3 DNA: TGTGCCAGCAGTTTAAGGGACAACCGGGAGACCCAGTACTTC. It translates to CASSLRDNRETQYF.

This clonotype was detected a few times. This sequence joins TRBV5-5 and TRBJ1-2; 9 bases line up with TRBD1. With 1 base clipped from V and 4 bases from J, the junction kept 11 bases outside the gene matches. There are 17 residues in the CDR3. Germline V lookup: CDR1 SGHKS, CDR2 YYEKEE (reference sequence). CDR3 coding DNA: TGTGCCAGCAGCTTGCTTCCCGGGGACAGGGTACTCTATGGCTACACCTTC. This translates into CASSLLPGDRVLYGYTF.

The chain has TRBV28 and TRBJ2-4; D is possibly TRBD2 (5 bases). The DNA matches TRBJ2-7 better at its end, which makes the J call doubtful. CDR1 and CDR2 (germline): MDHEN, SYDVKM. The CDR3 runs 14 residues. CDR3 loop: CASSLLDGDYEQYF. CDR3 sequence (DNA): TGTGCCAGCAGTTTGTTGGACGGGGACTACGAGCAGTACTTC.

This clonotype occurred a few times. The chain links TRBV28 to TRBJ1-6; 9 positions agree with TRBD1. The CDR3 spans 15 residues. Germline V gene lookup returns CDR1 MDHEN and CDR2 SYDVKM. Germline trimming cut 1 base from V and 9 bases from J; bases unmatched to any gene: 4. The CDR3: CASSLSGTGFSPLHF. In nucleotides, the CDR3 is TGTGCCAGCAGTTTATCGGGGACAGGGTTTTCACCCCTCCACTTT. Drawing the rest from reference TRBV28 and TRBJ1-6, the complete variable domain is DVKVTQSSRYLVKRTGEKVFLECVQDMDHENMFWYRQDPGLGLRLIYFSYDVKMKEKGDIPEGYSVSREKKERFSLILESASTNQTSMYLCASSLSGTGFSPLHFGNGTRLTVT.

This clonotype came up a few times. The chain recombines TRBV6-6 with TRBJ1-6; TRBD1 is a possible D gene (5 bases). The CDR3 is 15 amino acids. The germline CDR1 and CDR2 sequences are MNHNY and SVGAGI (reference sequence). V lost 7 bases, J lost 7 bases, and 17 bases lay in between. CDR3 DNA sequence: TGTGCCAGCACTCTTCCGGGACTGACCAATTCACCCCTCCACTTT. This sequence encodes CASTLPGLTNSPLHF.

The gene calls are TRBV7-9 and TRBJ1-1; TRBD1 might be the D (5 bases). The germline CDR1 and CDR2 sequences are SEHNR and FQNEAQ (reference sequence). There are 13 residues in the CDR3. V gave up 5 bases and J gave up 7 bases, with 14 bases separating them. CDR3 region: CASSVSGKSEAFF. CDR3 bases: TGTGCCAGCAGCGTATCAGGGAAGAGTGAAGCTTTCTTT.

The chain uses TRBV21-1 and TRBJ2-5; TRBD2 is the table's D call and was not checked against the DNA. TRBV21-1 is a documented pseudogene. The length of the CDR3 is 14 residues. CDR3 loop: CASSKVGSDYKQYF. DNA of the CDR3: TGTGCCAGCAGCAAAGTGGGATCCGACTACAAGCAGTACTTC.

The chain combines TRBV4-2 with TRBJ2-7, with 9 nucleotides matching TRBD2. V lost 4 bases and J lost 4; bases outside the gene matches: 11. The CDR3 is 16 residues long. CDR1 is LGHNA, CDR2 YNFKEQ, per germline. CDR3 DNA sequence: TGTGCCAGCAGCCGGAATGCCGGGACTAGCTCTTACGAGCAGTACTTC. As protein: CASSRNAGTSSYEQYF.

This clonotype showed up just a few times. The gene calls are TRBV20-1 and TRBJ2-7, with TRBD1 as a possible D gene (5 bases). This CDR3 has 15 amino acids. V was clipped by 3 bases and J by 3 bases, with 18 bases between them. Per the germline V gene, CDR1 is DFQATT and CDR2 is SNEGSKA (reference sequence). The CDR3 DNA reads TGCAGTGCTAGTGTTCAAGGGGCGAAGAACTACGAGCAGTACTTC. This encodes CSASVQGAKNYEQYF.

This clonotype showed up just a few times. The genes are TRBV6-1 and TRBJ1-2; TRBD1 agrees at 9 bases. There are 14 residues in the CDR3. Germline V gives CDR1 MNHNS, CDR2 SASEGT. J gave up 2 bases and V 7 bases, and 5 bases lay outside the gene matches. The CDR3 here is CASTGQGSNYGYTF. Here the CDR3 DNA reads TGTGCCAGCACCGGACAGGGGTCGAACTATGGCTACACCTTC.

This clonotype was seen just once. The chain joins TRBV9 to TRBJ2-5; D is undetermined. The length of the CDR3 is 14 residues. Germline V gene lookup returns CDR1 SGDLS and CDR2 YYNGEE. V dropped 3 bases and J dropped 5 bases, with 14 bases sitting between them. In DNA, the CDR3 is TGTGCCAGCAGCGGTATGGGTCAATTGGAGACCCAGTACTTC. The encoded protein is CASSGMGQLETQYF.

This clonotype was observed a handful of times. The chain joins TRBV28 to TRBJ2-1; TRBD1 matches 9 bases. Germline values: CDR1 MDHEN, CDR2 SYDVKM. J was trimmed by 15 bases and V by 5 bases; bases with no gene match: 11. The CDR3 is 13 residues long. CDR3: CASSPPDRGSGFF. The CDR3 bases are TGTGCCAGCAGTCCCCCGGACAGGGGATCGGGGTTCTTC.

V gene TRBV5-1 combines with J gene TRBJ2-5; possibly TRBD1 for D (5 bases). Germline V gene data show CDR1 as SGHRS and CDR2 as YFSETQ. With 1 base removed from V and 3 bases from J, the gap between germline ends came to 10 bases. This CDR3 is built from 14 residues. The CDR3 region is CASSLIGAEETQYF. The CDR3 DNA reads as TGCGCCAGCAGCTTGATAGGGGCTGAAGAGACCCAGTACTTC.

V gene TRBV7-9 combines with J gene TRBJ2-4; D unresolved. Looked up from germline, CDR1 is SEHNR and CDR2 is FQNEAQ (reference sequence). V was cut by 0 bases and J by 0 bases, with 6 bases left in between. The CDR3 runs 15 residues. The CDR3, as DNA: TGTGCCAGCAGCTTAGCTCCCGGAGCCAAAAACATTCAGTACTTC. Its translation: CASSLAPGAKNIQYF.

This sequence joins TRBV23-1 and TRBJ1-5; tentative D call: TRBD1 (6 bases). TRBV23-1 is filed as an ORF, its function uncertain. V lost 1 base, J lost 5 bases, and 18 bases lay in between. The CDR3 contains 17 residues. This chain's CDR3 is CASSQLTDNRDYQPQHF. Written as DNA, the CDR3 is TGCGCCAGCAGTCAATTGACCGACAACAGGGACTATCAGCCCCAGCATTTT.

V gene TRBV12-3 or TRBV12-4 combines with J gene TRBJ2-5; D remains unclear. The DNA end is more similar to TRBJ2-7, so the J call may be wrong. There are 11 residues in the CDR3. CDR3: CASRRVGEQYF. The CDR3 coding sequence is TGTGCCAGCCGACGAGTAGGCGAGCAGTACTTC.

The rearrangement links TRBV2 to TRBJ2-1; D uncertain. Germline CDR1 is SNHLY and CDR2 is FYNNEI. V was trimmed by 10 bases and J by 5 bases, leaving 18 bases between them. The CDR3 has 14 residues. The CDR3 sequence is CATHPDGFDNEQFF. The CDR3 DNA reads TGTGCCACCCATCCGGACGGGTTCGACAATGAGCAGTTCTTC.

The chain has TRBV21-1 and TRBJ2-7; TRBD2 reflects the table's D call only, with no check against the DNA. TRBV21-1 is tagged as a pseudogene. CDR3 length: 14 residues. The CDR3 coding sequence is TGTGCCAGCAGCCCTAGCGGAACTATATACGAGCAGTACTTC. Its translation: CASSPSGTIYEQYF.

This clonotype was observed a handful of times. The rearrangement joins TRBV29-1 to TRBJ2-7; 8 nucleotides line up with TRBD1. This CDR3 comprises 15 residues. CDR1 and CDR2 (germline): SQVTM, ANQGSEA. V dropped 4 bases and J dropped 2; count of bases not matched to a gene: 10. DNA of the CDR3: TGCAGCGTTGTATATTGGGGGACAGGAACCTACGAGCAGTACTTC. Amino acids: CSVVYWGTGTYEQYF.

This clonotype has a handful of counts. The chain has TRBV2 and TRBJ2-1, with D possibly being TRBD1 (5 bases). Germline CDR1 SNHLY, CDR2 FYNNEI. With 8 bases removed from V and 8 bases from J, the gap between germline ends came to 22 bases. The CDR3 runs 15 residues. CDR3 residues: CASADLGASTDEQFF. The CDR3 region has the DNA TGTGCCAGCGCAGACCTAGGGGCCTCCACGGATGAGCAGTTCTTC. The variable domain in full, completed from reference TRBV2 and TRBJ2-1, reads EPEVTQTPSHQVTQMGQEVILRCVPISNHLYFYWYRQILGQKVEFLVSFYNNEISEKSEIFDDQFSVERPDGSNFTLKIRSTKLEDSAMYFCASADLGASTDEQFFGPGTRLTVL.

The rearrangement joins TRBV28 to TRBJ1-1, with D unresolved. The CDR3 sequence is 15 residues long. Germline loops: CDR1 MDHEN, CDR2 SYDVKM. V was cut by 1 base and J by 3 bases, with 12 bases left in between. The CDR3 protein is CASSLSPEGDTEAFF. Here the CDR3 DNA reads TGTGCCAGCAGTTTATCCCCGGAGGGCGACACTGAAGCTTTCTTT.